Below, one T cell receptor beta chain is given with its context. No antigen is known for it. The sample belongs to a study of beta chain features in type 1 diabetes. The study, taken as a whole, reports: Shorter TCRB CDR3s, moderately but significantly so, marked every one of the four CD4+ subsets in Type 1 diabetes patients.

Every bit of the isolated RNA underwent reverse transcription, so sequencing read expressed TCRB transcripts. Some clones are missing from TCRdb's copy, which holds only in-frame ones; the method was immunoSEQ multiplex PCR. The sample records tens of thousands of clones, roughly 41% being singletons. The ends were cut back, 3 bases at V and 6 bases at J, with 15 bases in the middle. Germline loops: CDR1 SGHTA, CDR2 FQGNSA. The CDR3 extends over 15 amino acids. This sequence was found in a young man with type 1 diabetes. The chain joins TRBV7-2 to TRBJ1-5; D gene uncertain. Source material: Tregs from blood. The DNA of the CDR3 is TGTGCCAGCAGCTTTACCCCGGGGTATGGTCAGCCCCAGCATTTT. It encodes CASSFTPGYGQPQHF.